This T cell receptor (beta chain) was observed in a study of beta chain features in type 1 diabetes. The entirety of the isolated RNA underwent reverse transcription, so expressed TCRB transcripts were sequenced. Generated by immunoSEQ multiplex PCR, the TCRdb table keeps only in-frame clones and is missing some. The data hold about 360,000 clones, with roughly an eighth observed a single time. Per germline, CDR1 MNHEY and CDR2 SVGAGI. With 5 bases clipped from V and 2 bases from J, the junction kept 7 bases outside the gene matches. This CDR3 spans 15 amino acids. Material: naive CD4+ T cells from blood. The V and J genes are TRBV6-5 and TRBJ2-7, with 9 nucleotides matching TRBD1. This sequence was found in a man younger than 35 in good health. CDR3 amino acids: CASSLADRGAYEQYF. In DNA form, the CDR3 reads TGTGCCAGCAGTCTAGCGGACAGGGGAGCCTACGAGCAGTACTTC.